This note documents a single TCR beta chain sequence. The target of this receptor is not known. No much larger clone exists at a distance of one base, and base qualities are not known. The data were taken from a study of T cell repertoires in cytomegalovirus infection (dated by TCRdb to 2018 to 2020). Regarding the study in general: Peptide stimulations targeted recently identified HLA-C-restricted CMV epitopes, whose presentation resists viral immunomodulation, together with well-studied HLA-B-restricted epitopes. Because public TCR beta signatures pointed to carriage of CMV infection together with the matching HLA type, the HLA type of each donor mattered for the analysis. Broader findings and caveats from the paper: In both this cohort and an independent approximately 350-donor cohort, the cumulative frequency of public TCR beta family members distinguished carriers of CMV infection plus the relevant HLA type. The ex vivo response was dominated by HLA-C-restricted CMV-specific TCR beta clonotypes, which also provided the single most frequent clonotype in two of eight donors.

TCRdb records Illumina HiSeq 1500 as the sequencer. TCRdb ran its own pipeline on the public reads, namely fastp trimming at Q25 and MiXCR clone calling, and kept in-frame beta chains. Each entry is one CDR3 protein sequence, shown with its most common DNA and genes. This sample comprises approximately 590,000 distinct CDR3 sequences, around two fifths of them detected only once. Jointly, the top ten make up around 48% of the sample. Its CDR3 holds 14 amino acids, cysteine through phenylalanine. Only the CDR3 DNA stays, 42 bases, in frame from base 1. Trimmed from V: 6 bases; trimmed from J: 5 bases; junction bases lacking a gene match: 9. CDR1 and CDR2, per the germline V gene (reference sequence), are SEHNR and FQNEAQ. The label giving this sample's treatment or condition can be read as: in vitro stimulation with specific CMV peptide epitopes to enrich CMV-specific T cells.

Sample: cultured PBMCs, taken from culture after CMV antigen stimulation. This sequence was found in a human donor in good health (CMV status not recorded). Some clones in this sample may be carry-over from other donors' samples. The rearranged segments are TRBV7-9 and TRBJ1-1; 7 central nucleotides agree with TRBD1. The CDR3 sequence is CASRYRGLETEAFF. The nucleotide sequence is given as TGTGCCAGCAGGTACAGGGGTTTGGAGACTGAAGCTTTCTTT.